Each of the 27 T cell receptor beta chains below was sequenced from the same sample in a study of blood T cells in healthy people across ages. A second PCR of about 6 to 11 cycles used a sample-barcoded 5' primer and a J-beta primer mix. Each CDR3 protein is one row after TCRdb ran MiXCR on the 5' RACE reads. The table includes 650,000 to 900,000 distinct CDR3 sequences, under 80% detected once. The sequencing input was blood. The receptors originated from a man aged 30 to 39 in good health.

The chain uses TRBV29-1 and TRBJ2-1, with 12 positions matching TRBD2. V was clipped by 5 bases and J by 8 bases; unmatched bases: 7. The CDR3 is made up of 14 amino acids. Germline-derived CDR1 and CDR2 are SQVTM and ANQGSEA. CDR3 protein: CSVSGLAGWYEQFF. DNA of the CDR3: TGCAGCGTTTCTGGACTAGCGGGGTGGTATGAGCAGTTCTTC.

This chain links TRBV9 with TRBJ2-3; D is possibly TRBD1 (6 bases). This CDR3 region has 15 residues. Trimming stripped 5 bases from V and 2 bases from J, with 15 bases between. The germline V gene has CDR1 SGDLS and CDR2 YYNGEE. CDR3 nucleotides: TGTGCCAGCAGTCAACAGGGCGAAGCCACAGATACGCAGTATTTT. This encodes CASSQQGEATDTQYF.

This rearrangement joins TRBV25-1 to TRBJ2-7; possible D gene TRBD2, 6 bases. The CDR3 sequence is 15 residues long. V shed 1 base and J shed 0 bases, with 10 bases lying between them. Germline CDR1 and CDR2: MGHDK and SYGVNS. The CDR3 reads CASSEWGEFSYEQYF. CDR3 in DNA: TGTGCCAGCAGTGAATGGGGGGAGTTCTCCTACGAGCAGTACTTC.

About this clonotype itself: One end of the junction does not line up with germline, which may come from a read error. Here the CDR3 reads CAISDPGPQGTQYF. DNA for the CDR3: TGTGCCATCAGTGACCCGGGGCCCCAAGGGACCCAGTACTTC. This chain uses TRBV10-3 with TRBJ2-5; D possibly uses TRBD1 or TRBD2 (5 bases each). The CDR3 length is 14 residues. From germline, CDR1 is ENHRY and CDR2 SYGVKD.

In DNA, the CDR3 is TGTGCCAGCAGCCCCGACTGGCAAGAGACCCAGTACTTC. This encodes CASSPDWQETQYF. This chain joins TRBV7-2 and TRBJ2-5; no firm D call. This CDR3 contains 13 residues. V shed 5 bases and J shed 2 bases, with 9 bases lying between them. The germline gives CDR1 SGHTA, CDR2 FQGNSA.

The V and J genes are TRBV28 and TRBJ1-6; 7 bases align to TRBD1. Germline CDR1 and CDR2: MDHEN and SYDVKM. The junction had 10 bases not matched to a gene; V was cut back by 6 bases and J by 2 bases. The CDR3 is 17 amino acids. CDR3 bases: TGTGCCAGCAGGGGGGACAGCCCGAGCCCCTATAATTCACCCCTCCACTTT. Its protein is CASRGDSPSPYNSPLHF.

V gene TRBV6-1 combines with J gene TRBJ1-2; D possibly corresponds to TRBD1 (6 bases). This CDR3 spans 18 amino acids. Deletions cut 1 base from V and 4 bases from J, with 22 bases between. CDR1 and CDR2 from the germline V gene are MNHNS and SASEGT. This chain's CDR3 is CASSEGGRTRGAGYGYTF. The CDR3 DNA follows: TGTGCCAGCAGTGAAGGGGGCCGAACCCGGGGGGCCGGCTATGGCTACACCTTC.

The chain uses TRBV4-3 and TRBJ1-2; the match to TRBD1 covers 9 bases. V shed 4 bases, J shed 8 bases, and the junction held 5 bases outside the gene matches. There are 13 residues in the CDR3. Germline V gene lookup returns CDR1 LGHNA and CDR2 YSLEER. The CDR3 protein is CASSRDRERGYTF. The CDR3 nucleotides read TGCGCCAGCAGCCGGGACAGGGAACGGGGCTACACCTTC.

This clonotype was seen a few times. The chain uses TRBV7-2 and TRBJ2-3; 10 positions match TRBD2. The CDR3 sequence is 17 residues long. With V trimmed by 0 bases and J by 2 bases, 5 bases remained unmatched. The germline CDR1 and CDR2 sequences are SGHTA and FQGNSA. This CDR3 is CASSLATSGLFTDTQYF. The CDR3 DNA reads as TGTGCCAGCAGCTTAGCGACTAGCGGGCTTTTCACAGATACGCAGTATTTT.

This clonotype has just a few counts. The V gene is TRBV7-2, the J gene TRBJ2-4; D is perhaps TRBD2 (5 bases). Germline assignment: CDR1 SGHTA and CDR2 FQGNSA. The V gene lost 5 bases and the J gene lost 4 bases, with 18 bases spanning the gap. This CDR3 region has 16 residues. This CDR3 is CASSLGPRSGKNIQYF. The CDR3 region has the DNA TGTGCCAGCAGCCTCGGCCCCAGGAGCGGAAAAAACATTCAGTACTTC.

Only a few counts were recorded for this clonotype. The chain recombines TRBV12-3 or TRBV12-4 with TRBJ1-5, with TRBD1 identical over 7 bases. The CDR3 is 13 residues long. Germline trimming cut 7 bases from V and 5 bases from J; bases unmatched to any gene: 5. The CDR3, as DNA: TGTGCCAGCAACCCGACAGGGTATCAGCCCCAGCATTTT. The encoded protein is CASNPTGYQPQHF.

J is TRBJ2-7 and V is TRBV7-9, with D perhaps matching TRBD2 (5 bases). The CDR3 contains 12 residues. Trimming pared 7 bases from V and 6 bases from J, leaving 13 bases between. Germline CDR1 reads SEHNR; CDR2 reads FQNEAQ (reference sequence). As DNA, the CDR3 is TGTGCCAGCACCCCTGATCGGGGCGAGCAGTACTTC. It encodes CASTPDRGEQYF.

There are a few counts of this clonotype. This chain connects TRBV5-1 to TRBJ2-5; 14 bases are a match to TRBD2. The CDR3 length is 18 residues. The ends lost 0 bases at V and 1 base at J; junction bases unmatched: 5. In germline, CDR1 is SGHRS, CDR2 YFSETQ. CDR3 DNA sequence: TGCGCCAGCAGCTTGGTGACTAGCGGGGGGGCCTCCCAAGAGACCCAGTACTTC. As protein: CASSLVTSGGASQETQYF. Looking up the rest from reference TRBV5-1 and TRBJ2-5 gives the full variable domain: KAGVTQTPRYLIKTRGQQVTLSCSPISGHRSVSWYQQTPGQGLQFLFEYFSETQRNKGNFPGRFSGRQFSNSRSEMNVSTLELGDSALYLCASSLVTSGGASQETQYFGPGTRLLVL.

This chain joins TRBV7-6 and TRBJ2-5; TRBD1 matches 7 bases. CDR1 is SGHVS, CDR2 FNYEAQ, per germline. Germline trimming cut 1 base from V and 4 bases from J; bases unmatched to any gene: 12. This CDR3 region has 17 residues. CDR3 nucleotides: TGTGCCAGCAGCTTAGTCTATGGGGCAGGGGGTCGAGAGACCCAGTACTTC. Translating it yields CASSLVYGAGGRETQYF.

This clonotype was picked up one time. The rearrangement links TRBV6-5 to TRBJ1-4; TRBD1 aligns across 10 bases. V dropped 6 bases and J dropped 8; count of bases not matched to a gene: 9. Germline V lookup: CDR1 MNHEY, CDR2 SVGAGI. This CDR3 has 15 amino acids. In DNA form, the CDR3 reads TGTGCCAGCAGCGTAGGGGGGACAGGGGCCGAAAAACTGTTTTTT. As protein: CASSVGGTGAEKLFF.

This chain links TRBV20-1 with TRBJ1-4, with D possibly being TRBD1 (5 bases). Germline CDR1 reads DFQATT; CDR2 reads SNEGSKA (reference sequence). This CDR3 contains 18 residues. The V end was cut by 1 base, the J end by 0 bases, with 18 bases between. The CDR3 DNA reads TGCAGTGCTAGAGGGGGACGAGAGGAGATTGCAACTAATGAAAAACTGTTTTTT. Encoded protein: CSARGGREEIATNEKLFF.

The chain joins TRBV19 to TRBJ2-4; TRBD1 matches 9 bases. There are 18 residues in the CDR3. The V segment lost 8 bases and the J segment 8 bases; nucleotides outside the gene matches: 22. Per germline, CDR1 LNHDA and CDR2 SQIVND (reference sequence). This CDR3 is CASQRPGTGSRGNDIQYF. Here the CDR3 DNA reads TGTGCCAGTCAACGACCCGGGACAGGGTCGCGAGGGAATGACATTCAGTACTTC.

The chain couples TRBV7-2 to TRBJ1-1; no definite D call. The germline V and J ends were trimmed by 3 bases and 8 bases, with 16 bases remaining between them. CDR1 SGHTA and CDR2 FQGNSA come from the germline V gene. This CDR3 is 14 amino acids long. CDR3 protein: CASSFEPTRLEAFF. The DNA for the CDR3 is TGTGCCAGCAGCTTCGAACCAACCAGACTAGAAGCTTTCTTT.

This chain links TRBV20-1 with TRBJ2-3; 7 bases match TRBD2. The germline CDR1 and CDR2 sequences are DFQATT and SNEGSKA (reference sequence). J was trimmed by 1 base and V by 5 bases; bases with no gene match: 9. This CDR3 comprises 15 residues. CDR3 loop: CSASSLAEGTDTQYF. CDR3 in DNA: TGCAGTGCTTCCAGCCTAGCGGAGGGCACAGATACGCAGTATTTT.

This clonotype came up a few times. The chain has TRBV7-2 and TRBJ2-1; the D gene is possibly TRBD2 (6 bases). Trimming left V 0 bases short and J 1 base short, with 10 bases between. Germline values: CDR1 SGHTA, CDR2 FQGNSA. This CDR3 has 16 amino acids. The CDR3, as DNA: TGTGCCAGCAGCTTAGCGGAGGGGTTTTCCTACAATGAGCAGTTCTTC. Translation gives CASSLAEGFSYNEQFF.

This clonotype has just a few counts. The junction differs from germline at one of its ends, possibly a read error. The chain couples TRBV7-3 to TRBJ2-5, with TRBD2 matching over 14 bases. The germline V gene encodes CDR1 SGHTA and CDR2 FQGTGA. The CDR3 extends over 18 amino acids. The CDR3: CASSPGLAGELYQETQYF. CDR3 bases: TGTGCTAGCAGCCCGGGACTAGCGGGGGAGTTGTACCAAGAGACCCAGTACTTC.

This chain joins TRBV4-2 and TRBJ1-4; 8 bases fit TRBD1. The CDR3 runs to 14 residues. Germline V gene lookup returns CDR1 LGHNA and CDR2 YNFKEQ. The trim removed 3 bases at V and 8 bases at J, leaving 5 bases unmatched. CDR3 loop: CASSHGQGGEKLFF. For the CDR3, the DNA is TGTGCCAGCAGCCATGGACAGGGAGGAGAAAAACTGTTTTTT.

The rearrangement links TRBV6-6 to TRBJ1-2, with 8 bases matching TRBD1. There are 14 residues in the CDR3. Germline loops: CDR1 MNHNY, CDR2 SVGAGI (reference sequence). V trimming: 6 bases; J trimming: 1 base; junction bases outside the gene matches: 4. CDR3 protein: CASSRTGCNYGYTF. CDR3 bases: TGTGCCAGCAGCCGGACAGGGTGTAACTATGGCTACACCTTC.

V and J are TRBV28 and TRBJ2-7, with 10 bases matching TRBD1. V gave up 11 bases and J gave up 2 bases; unmatched junction bases: 9. This CDR3 comprises 14 residues. Germline V gene lookup returns CDR1 MDHEN and CDR2 SYDVKM. CDR3: CACDYGQGAYEQYF. CDR3 bases: TGTGCCTGCGACTACGGACAGGGGGCCTACGAGCAGTACTTC.

The chain joins TRBV7-9 to TRBJ2-5; no clear D. With the DNA end fitting TRBJ2-7 better, the J assignment may be wrong. CDR1 and CDR2 (germline): SEHNR, FQNEAQ (reference sequence). The CDR3 contains 15 residues. The CDR3 DNA reads TGTGCCAGCAGCTTAGCGCAGGTTTTAGCCTACGAGCAGTACTTC. Translation: CASSLAQVLAYEQYF.

This clonotype showed up just a few times. The genes are TRBV28 and TRBJ2-5, with 7 bases that match TRBD1. The germline V gene encodes CDR1 MDHEN and CDR2 SYDVKM. J gave up 5 bases and V 5 bases, and 11 bases lay outside the gene matches. The CDR3 length is 15 residues. The CDR3 sequence: CASSPHSTGQETQYF. CDR3 nucleotides: TGTGCCAGCAGTCCCCACTCGACAGGGCAGGAGACCCAGTACTTC.

This clonotype came up a few times. The chain combines TRBV28 with TRBJ2-7, with D perhaps being TRBD1 or TRBD2 (5 bases each). This CDR3 has 14 residues. The V end lost 4 bases, the J end lost 5 bases, and 15 bases lay between the germline ends. Germline-derived CDR1 and CDR2 are MDHEN and SYDVKM. In nucleotides, the CDR3 is TGTGCCAGCAGTTCTCAACCTGGGGGAGACGAGCAGTACTTC. This gives the protein CASSSQPGGDEQYF.